This TCR beta chain originates from a study of shared clonotypes between healthy human individuals. Overall study: Each donor's CD4 naive and CD4 memory cells filled three plates apiece, CD8 naive two, and CD8 memory one.

Method: immunoSEQ multiplex PCR; TCRdb's copy keeps in-frame clones and lacks some. The repertoire consists of 950,000 to 1,100,000 clones, with about 80% occurring once and the leading ten covering about 1.5%. Trimming took off 0 bases at V and 1 base at J, with 6 bases between the two ends. In germline, CDR1 is KGHSH, CDR2 LQKENI. The length of the CDR3 is 14 residues. For this clone: Its specificity is not known.

General study findings and limits: Naive subsets typically showed greater estimated richness than memory subsets. Generation probability values for non-shared clonotypes were lower than those for clonotypes shared by all four donors. Sampling used blood alone; tissue repertoires probably differ.

The receptor comes from a man aged 18 to 29 in good health. The sequenced material came from memory CD4+ T cells sorted from blood. The subset denotes: CD45RA-negative fraction. The chain has TRBV18 and TRBJ1-1; the D gene is possibly TRBD1 (5 bases). CDR3: CASSPPGTNTEAFF. In DNA, the CDR3 is TGTGCCAGCTCACCACCAGGGACGAACACTGAAGCTTTCTTT.